This T cell receptor beta chain originates from a study of blood T cell repertoires in COVID-19. Study-wide context: Samples representing acute and convalescent COVID-19 were sourced from the United States, Italy and Spain. T cells, B-cell-depleted T cells, or PBMCs supplied cDNA or gDNA.

As processed by the authors: Reference gene primer amplification in the assay estimated nucleated cell counts. The repertoire was sequenced with immunoSEQ multiplex PCR; TCRdb's copy has only in-frame clones and lacks some. Clonal size and the V and J genes are those of that table, whereas D and trimming came from the DNA. The sample comprises 90,000 to 150,000 clones, around 89% of which are singletons, and roughly 19% rests with the top ten. This TCR came from a human donor with acute or convalescent COVID-19. The donor label of this sample is uncertain. Source material: peripheral blood.

The chain's CDR3 is CASSIPGETQYF. The CDR3 DNA follows: TGTGCCAGTAGTATTCCAGGGGAGACCCAGTACTTC. V gene TRBV19 combines with J gene TRBJ2-5; tentatively, D is TRBD1 (5 bases). Trimming stripped 3 bases from V and 5 bases from J, with 7 bases between. This CDR3 region has 12 residues. The germline gives CDR1 LNHDA, CDR2 SQIVND (reference sequence).